Below are 5 T cell receptor beta chains sequenced from a single sample in a study of blood T cell repertoires in COVID-19. TCRdb's table, derived via immunoSEQ multiplex PCR, lists solely in-frame clones and lacks some. The table includes around 230,000 clones, just under 85% detected once. Sequencing was performed on peripheral blood. The receptors originated from a woman older than 75 with acute or convalescent COVID-19.

The J gene is TRBJ1-4, the V gene TRBV19; D perhaps matches TRBD1 (5 bases). The CDR3 runs to 14 residues. V dropped 5 bases and J dropped 8 bases, with 15 bases sitting between them. Germline V gene data show CDR1 as LNHDA and CDR2 as SQIVND (reference sequence). CDR3 sequence: CASSARDRGEKLFF. CDR3 nucleotides: TGTGCCAGTAGTGCCCGGGACCGGGGGGAAAAACTGTTTTTT.

The gene calls are TRBV29-1 and TRBJ2-1; 7 bases align to TRBD1. The trim removed 7 bases at V and 9 bases at J, leaving 9 bases unmatched. This CDR3 contains 12 residues. Per the germline V gene, CDR1 is SQVTM and CDR2 is ANQGSEA. The CDR3 sequence: CSGQTGSSEQFF. DNA of the CDR3: TGCAGCGGTCAGACAGGGTCGAGTGAGCAGTTCTTC.

This clone was found once. The rearrangement uses TRBV6-2 or TRBV6-3 and TRBJ2-7, with D maybe TRBD1 (7 bases). The CDR3 totals 13 residues. The germline gives CDR1 MNHEY, CDR2 SVGEGT. Trimming removed 2 bases at V and 6 bases at J, with 11 bases between. CDR3 sequence (DNA): TGTGCCAGCAGTTACCGGCAGGGGGGCGAGCAGTACTTC. The encoded protein is CASSYRQGGEQYF.

This clone was observed once. The rearrangement joins TRBV5-1 to TRBJ1-2, with D possibly matching TRBD1 (6 bases). Germline V lookup: CDR1 SGHRS, CDR2 YFSETQ. V shed 0 bases and J shed 4 bases, with 16 bases lying between them. The length of the CDR3 is 16 residues. The CDR3, as DNA: TGCGCCAGCAGCTTGGATATCCTCAGGGGTAGCTATGGCTACACCTTC. This encodes CASSLDILRGSYGYTF.

This clone was seen more than once but under ten times. The rearrangement uses TRBV10-3 and TRBJ2-5; D is ambiguous. The V gene lost 0 bases and the J gene lost 1 base, with 6 bases spanning the gap. CDR1 and CDR2 from the germline V gene are ENHRY and SYGVKD. This CDR3 is 14 amino acids long. The CDR3: CAISESAFQETQYF. In DNA form, the CDR3 reads TGTGCCATCAGTGAGTCGGCATTCCAAGAGACCCAGTACTTC.